Shown below are 27 T cell receptor beta chains from a single sample sequenced in a study of blood T cell repertoires in COVID-19 (dated by TCRdb to 2018 to 2020). Libraries were built with the immunoSEQ multiplex PCR assay. TCRdb obtained this table from immuneACCESS and retained in-frame rearrangements with V and J assigned. These tables miss some clones; where compared with another copy, unresolved V genes account for less than half of the shortfall, and the remainder is unexplained. The sample yields 310,000 or so clones; around nine tenths were counted once. Over 1% of the sample is taken by the ten largest. The sample taken for sequencing was peripheral blood. The receptors shown here come from a man between 65 and 85 years old with acute or convalescent COVID-19.

The genes are TRBV6-1 and TRBJ2-7, with D uncertain. The CDR3 is made up of 15 amino acids. V lost 1 base, J lost 3 bases, and 13 bases lay in between. The germline V gene encodes CDR1 MNHNS and CDR2 SASEGT. Here the CDR3 reads CASSEGQSLSYEQYF. CDR3 coding DNA: TGTGCCAGCAGTGAAGGGCAGTCCTTAAGCTACGAGCAGTACTTC.

The chain is built from TRBV29-1 and TRBJ2-3, with D possibly TRBD2 on 5 matching bases. CDR1 SQVTM and CDR2 ANQGSEA come from the germline V gene. This CDR3 region has 17 residues. V was trimmed by 3 bases and J by 2 bases, leaving 21 bases between them. The CDR3 sequence: CSVEGGSADFHTDTQYF. Written as DNA, the CDR3 is TGCAGCGTTGAGGGCGGGTCAGCGGACTTCCACACAGATACGCAGTATTTT.

The chain is built from TRBV25-1 and TRBJ1-2; 7 bases map to TRBD1. The germline CDR1 and CDR2 sequences are MGHDK and SYGVNS. The V and J ends lost 4 bases and 2 bases, in that order; junction bases with no gene match: 7. This CDR3 is built from 15 residues. The CDR3 nucleotides read TGTGCCAGCAGTGGACCACAGGGGAACAACTATGGCTACACCTTC. The encoded protein is CASSGPQGNNYGYTF.

The rearrangement links TRBV19 to TRBJ2-2; TRBD2 matches 10 bases. V gave up 11 bases and J gave up 5 bases; unmatched junction bases: 5. The germline V gene encodes CDR1 LNHDA and CDR2 SQIVND (reference sequence). The length of the CDR3 is 13 residues. The CDR3 nucleotides are TGTGCCCTACCGGGACTAGCGACCGGGGAGCTGTTTTTT. Amino acid sequence: CALPGLATGELFF.

The genes are TRBV10-1 and TRBJ2-2; D might be TRBD2 (5 bases). Trimming left V 3 bases short and J 2 bases short, with 13 bases between. The CDR3 contains 16 residues. CDR1 is WNHNN and CDR2 is SYGVQD in the germline V gene (reference sequence). CDR3 protein: CASSDASGRNTGELFF. CDR3 nucleotides: TGCGCCAGCAGTGATGCTTCGGGGAGAAACACCGGGGAGCTGTTTTTT.

CDR3 protein: CASISRFSEVQFF. The CDR3 DNA reads TGTGCCAGCATCAGTAGATTCAGTGAGGTGCAGTTCTTC. This chain uses TRBV12-3 or TRBV12-4 with TRBJ2-1; D is unclear. Trimming took off 7 bases at V and 12 bases at J, with 19 bases between the two ends. This CDR3 contains 13 residues.

The chain carries TRBV7-2 and TRBJ2-3; 8 bases line up with TRBD2. Germline V gene data show CDR1 as SGHTA and CDR2 as FQGNSA. With V trimmed by 5 bases and J by 4 bases, 5 bases remained unmatched. The CDR3 is made up of 14 amino acids. The chain's CDR3 is CASSPGLAPDTQYF. Here the CDR3 DNA reads TGTGCCAGCAGCCCAGGACTAGCCCCAGATACGCAGTATTTT.

The chain links TRBV12-3 or TRBV12-4 to TRBJ1-4, with D maybe TRBD1 (6 bases). The CDR3 contains 12 residues. In nucleotides, the CDR3 is TGTGCTACAGGGACAACTAATGAAAAACTGTTTTTT. It is translated as CATGTTNEKLFF.

The V and J genes are TRBV11-3 and TRBJ1-6, with TRBD1 as a possible D gene (5 bases). Trimming pared 5 bases from V and 6 bases from J, leaving 11 bases between. The CDR3 covers 14 residues. CDR1 is SGHNT, CDR2 YENEEA, per germline. CDR3 residues: CASSAGGSNSPLHF. The CDR3 DNA sequence: TGTGCCAGCAGCGCTGGGGGGAGTAATTCACCCCTCCACTTT.

This clone was found once. The chain employs TRBV7-8 and TRBJ2-7; 10 nucleotides agree with TRBD1. The CDR3 sequence is 14 residues long. CDR1 and CDR2 (germline): SGHVS, FQNEAQ. J lost 3 bases, V lost 4 bases, and 3 bases had no gene match. The CDR3 coding sequence is TGTGCCAGCAGCTCCCGGGACAGGGGCTACGAGCAGTACTTC. Translation: CASSSRDRGYEQYF. The entire variable domain, with the rest obtained from reference TRBV7-8 and TRBJ2-7, is as follows: GAGVSQSPRYKVAKRGQDVALRCDPISGHVSLFWYQQALGQGPEFLTYFQNEAQLDKSGLPSDRFFAERPEGSVSTLKIQRTQQEDSAVYLCASSSRDRGYEQYFGPGTRLTVT.

The chain recombines TRBV25-1 with TRBJ1-1, with D uncertain. The CDR3 has 13 residues. V shed 8 bases and J shed 4 bases, with 14 bases lying between them. Germline V gives CDR1 MGHDK, CDR2 SYGVNS. DNA for the CDR3: TGTGCCAGCGATAGCGGTCGAGGCACTGAAGCTTTCTTT. This codes for CASDSGRGTEAFF.

The chain joins TRBV29-1 to TRBJ2-7; TRBD2 matches 7 bases. Germline V gene sequence: CDR1 SQVTM, CDR2 ANQGSEA. CDR3 length: 13 residues. V gave up 1 base and J gave up 1 base; unmatched junction bases: 1. The CDR3 DNA sequence: TGCAGCGTTGAAGGCGGGAGATCCTACGAGCAGTACTTC. Translating it yields CSVEGGRSYEQYF.

The chain combines TRBV7-2 with TRBJ1-3, with unresolved D. This CDR3 has 15 amino acids. The V gene lost 2 bases and the J gene lost 0 bases, with 8 bases spanning the gap. CDR1 is SGHTA and CDR2 is FQGNSA in the germline V gene. The CDR3 spells CASSLYKISGNTIYF. CDR3 in DNA: TGTGCCAGCAGCTTATACAAGATCTCTGGAAACACCATATATTTT.

The chain has TRBV4-1 and TRBJ2-7; 11 bases are a match to TRBD2. The CDR3 contains 14 residues. The V segment lost 8 bases and the J segment 2 bases; nucleotides outside the gene matches: 5. The germline gives CDR1 MGHRA, CDR2 YSYEKL. The CDR3 DNA reads as TGCGCCAGCGCCAAGGGACTAGCGGCCTACGAGCAGTACTTC. Amino acid sequence: CASAKGLAAYEQYF.

V gene TRBV2 combines with J gene TRBJ2-2, with 8 bases that match TRBD2. CDR1 is SNHLY and CDR2 is FYNNEI in the germline V gene. The CDR3 is made up of 17 amino acids. J lost 1 base, V lost 3 bases, and 7 bases had no gene match. The CDR3, as DNA: TGTGCCAGCAGTGATCCCGGGAGGGGGGGGAACACCGGGGAGCTGTTTTTT. It yields the protein CASSDPGRGGNTGELFF.

The chain uses TRBV24-1 and TRBJ2-5, with TRBD1 matching over 7 bases. This CDR3 has 13 amino acids. V lost 9 bases, J lost 1 base, and 4 bases stayed unmatched. Looked up from germline, CDR1 is KGHDR and CDR2 is SFDVKD. The CDR3 sequence: CATRGTVQETQYF. The DNA for the CDR3 is TGTGCCACCCGAGGGACAGTCCAAGAGACCCAGTACTTC.

The chain is built from TRBV10-3 and TRBJ2-1, with unresolved D. The CDR3 length is 12 residues. Per the germline V gene, CDR1 is ENHRY and CDR2 is SYGVKD. V lost 10 bases to trimming and J lost 5 bases, with 12 bases between them. In nucleotides, the CDR3 is TGTGCCACGGCTAGTATCGACAATGAGCAGTTCTTC. Protein product: CATASIDNEQFF.

The chain is built from TRBV7-9 and TRBJ2-4; TRBD1 matches at 12 bases. Germline-derived CDR1 and CDR2 are SEHNR and FQNEAQ (reference sequence). J was trimmed by 0 bases and V by 4 bases; bases with no gene match: 7. There are 18 residues in the CDR3. The DNA for the CDR3 is TGTGCCAGCAGCTCTCCGGGACAGGGGGCTTCAGCCAAAAACATTCAGTACTTC. As protein: CASSSPGQGASAKNIQYF.

The chain combines TRBV3-1 (or the pseudogene TRBV3-2) with TRBJ1-5; weak D call: TRBD1 (5 bases). The germline V gene encodes CDR1 LGHDT and CDR2 YNNKEL (reference sequence). The CDR3 runs 16 residues. Trimming cost V 2 bases and J 3 bases, with 14 bases left between them. CDR3 residues: CASSQFSGLDNQPQHF. CDR3 DNA: TGTGCCAGCAGCCAATTCTCAGGGCTAGACAATCAGCCCCAGCATTTT.

The chain employs TRBV28 and TRBJ2-7, with D possibly being TRBD1 (5 bases). Germline V CDR1 and CDR2: MDHEN, SYDVKM. This CDR3 contains 11 residues. V shed 9 bases and J shed 1 base, with 7 bases lying between them. The CDR3 loop reads CASGASYEQYF. CDR3 sequence (DNA): TGTGCCAGTGGGGCATCCTACGAGCAGTACTTC.

V gene TRBV3-1 (or the pseudogene TRBV3-2) combines with J gene TRBJ2-1; 11 bases map to TRBD2. CDR3 length equals 17 residues. With V trimmed by 1 base and J by 6 bases, 8 bases remained unmatched. Germline V gene data show CDR1 as LGHDT and CDR2 as YNNKEL (reference sequence). The CDR3 sequence: CASSQASLAGEGNEQFF. CDR3 nucleotide sequence: TGTGCCAGCAGCCAAGCCTCACTAGCGGGAGAGGGCAATGAGCAGTTCTTC.

The rearrangement uses TRBV20-1 and TRBJ2-1; D gene uncertain. This CDR3 contains 11 residues. CDR1 is DFQATT, CDR2 SNEGSKA, per germline (reference sequence). Trimming removed 2 bases at V and 5 bases at J, with 4 bases between. CDR3: CSARLDNEQFF. In nucleotides, the CDR3 is TGCAGTGCTAGACTAGACAATGAGCAGTTCTTC.

V and J are TRBV5-8 and TRBJ2-4; D is possibly TRBD2 (6 bases). Germline V gene lookup returns CDR1 SGHTS and CDR2 YDEGEE. The ends were cut back, 0 bases at V and 5 bases at J, with 12 bases in the middle. The CDR3 runs 15 residues. CDR3: CASSLVGSFQNIQYF. The CDR3 DNA reads TGTGCCAGCAGCTTGGTCGGGAGTTTCCAAAACATTCAGTACTTC. Using reference TRBV5-8 and TRBJ2-4 for the parts outside the CDR3, the full variable domain is EAGVTQSPTHLIKTRGQQATLRCSPISGHTSVYWYQQALGLGLQFLLWYDEGEERNRGNFPPRFSGRQFPNYSSELNVNALELEDSALYLCASSLVGSFQNIQYFGAGTRLSVL.

The rearrangement links TRBV15 to TRBJ2-1, with 8 nucleotides matching TRBD2. The junction had 10 bases not matched to a gene; V was cut back by 1 base and J by 14 bases. The V gene's germline CDR1 is LNHNV and CDR2 YYDKDF (reference sequence). The CDR3 contains 14 residues. The CDR3: CATSRGGSGGREFF. CDR3 bases: TGTGCCACCAGCAGAGGCGGGAGCGGGGGAAGAGAGTTCTTC.

The gene calls are TRBV5-1 and TRBJ1-5, with D tentatively TRBD1 (6 bases). Trimming took off 7 bases at V and 1 base at J, with 18 bases between the two ends. Germline CDR1 is SGHRS and CDR2 is YFSETQ. The CDR3 has 16 amino acids. In DNA, the CDR3 is TGCGCCAGCCCGCCAGAACAGGGTGACAGCAATCAGCCCCAGCATTTT. It encodes CASPPEQGDSNQPQHF.

The J gene is TRBJ1-3, the V gene TRBV5-1, with D perhaps matching TRBD1 (5 bases). V lost 4 bases and J 4 bases, leaving 15 bases between the germline ends. Germline V gene sequence: CDR1 SGHRS, CDR2 YFSETQ. The CDR3 consists of 15 residues. The CDR3 bases are TGCGCCAGCAGCCAGGGCGGTACGGGCGGAAACACCATATATTTT. Protein sequence: CASSQGGTGGNTIYF. The complete variable domain, with remaining parts taken from reference TRBV5-1 and TRBJ1-3, reads KAGVTQTPRYLIKTRGQQVTLSCSPISGHRSVSWYQQTPGQGLQFLFEYFSETQRNKGNFPGRFSGRQFSNSRSEMNVSTLELGDSALYLCASSQGGTGGNTIYFGEGSWLTVV.

The J gene is TRBJ2-1, the V gene TRBV29-1, with no clear D. The V and J ends lost 3 bases and 0 bases respectively, with 9 bases between them. CDR1 and CDR2 from the germline V gene are SQVTM and ANQGSEA. There are 14 residues in the CDR3. As DNA, the CDR3 is TGCAGCGTTGATTCCCCTAGCTCCTACAATGAGCAGTTCTTC. Its translation: CSVDSPSSYNEQFF.